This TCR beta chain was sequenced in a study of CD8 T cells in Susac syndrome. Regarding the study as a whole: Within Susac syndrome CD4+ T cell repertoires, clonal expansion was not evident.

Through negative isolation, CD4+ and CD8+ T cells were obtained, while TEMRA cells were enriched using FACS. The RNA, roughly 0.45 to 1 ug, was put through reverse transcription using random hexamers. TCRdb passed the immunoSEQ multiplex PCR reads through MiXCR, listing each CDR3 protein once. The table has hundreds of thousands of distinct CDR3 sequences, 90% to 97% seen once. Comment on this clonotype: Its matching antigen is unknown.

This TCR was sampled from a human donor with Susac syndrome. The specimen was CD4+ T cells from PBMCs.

CDR3 sequence: CASSMYDRPDYGYTF. CDR3 nucleotides: TGTGCCAGTAGTATGTATGACAGACCGGACTATGGCTACACCTTC. J is TRBJ1-2 and V is TRBV19; D perhaps matches TRBD1 (5 bases). Looked up from germline, CDR1 is LNHDA and CDR2 is SQIVND (reference sequence). The CDR3 has 15 residues. V was pared by 3 bases and J by 3 bases, with 14 bases between.